This paragraph reports one T cell receptor beta chain. The antigen it recognizes is unknown. Within one base of it there is no much larger clone, and no base qualities were kept. V is cut by 0 bases and J by 5 bases, and the space between the germline ends is 10 bases. Measured from the cysteine to the phenylalanine, the CDR3 is 15 residues long. The kept DNA is CDR3 alone, 45 bases in frame from the first base. The germline V gene sets CDR1 to LGHNA and CDR2 to YNFKEQ. This entry is derived from a study of radiation and T cells in renal cell carcinoma (dated by TCRdb to 2019 to 2021). Background on the whole study: A total of some 51 samples underwent TCR beta sequencing, made up of approximately 26 tumors and some 27 peripheral blood samples. The last blood draw happened 4 weeks after radiation, timed to coincide with nephrectomy. In the 40 to 55 samples combined, around 3.9 million unique CDR3 nucleotide sequences were found, encoding approximately 2,900,000 unique CDR3 amino acid sequences. Findings and caveats that apply to the study as a whole: In blood, the top tumor clonotypes increased from baseline to 2 weeks after radiation and then shrank by 4 weeks, which suggests a temporary expansion of tumor-resident clones. Because pretreatment tumor biopsies were not available, the study could not determine whether clonotypes were already present within the tumor at baseline. Effects of radiation dose or scheduling on the TCR repertoire could not be addressed with the single-armed trial design. Dynamics of the blood repertoire were not tracked past 4 weeks after treatment.

The immunoSEQ kit was used, according to the manufacturer's recommendations, to generate TCR beta libraries from genomic DNA. Library preparation used a first multiplex PCR with proprietary primers, then a second PCR adding unique barcodes, with bead cleanups after each round. A positive control reaction and a negative control reaction, both provided in the kit, were run with every batch of samples. The final libraries underwent checking on an Agilent 4200 TapeStation D1000 ScreenTape, volumetric pooling, and quantification by qPCR. Sequencing ran on an Illumina NextSeq500 with a MidOutput 150-cycle cartridge, using 156 Read1 and 15 Index1 cycles with kit custom primers. The pooled library was loaded at approximately 1.1 pM with a roughly 20% PhiX control spike-in. In the paper's pipeline: Vendor-processed data were analyzed in R, with a clonotype defined as all T cells sharing the same CDR3 nucleotide sequence. In the clone abundance analyses, frequencies in each sample were normalized to that sample's 10,000 most abundant clones. Public T cell clones, which averaged fewer than five per sample, were removed prior to analysis. Tumor-enriched clonotypes and baseline blood-enriched clonotypes were defined as those with an abundance difference of at least 32-fold between compartments. A beta-binomial differential abundance model was used to identify clonotypes that were expanded or contracted between blood time points. Similarity between tumor and blood repertoires was quantified using the Baroni-Urbani and Buser coefficient, and groups were compared with two-tailed Wilcoxon tests in R. Not all clones reach the TCRdb copy of this immuneACCESS table, which keeps in-frame sequences only. Checked studies attribute under half of the gap to unresolved V genes and leave the rest unexplained. That table is the source of V, J and clone size, and D and trimming were worked out from the DNA. The sample records around 77,000 clones, approximately 82% of which are singletons. Around 2.5% of the sample is taken by the ten largest.

This specimen's time point label, per the study, means: blood 4 weeks post-SBRT, at nephrectomy. The treatment or condition label on this specimen signifies: 15 Gy SBRT to primary tumor, nephrectomy 4 weeks later. Samples came from a clinical trial, in which primary renal cell carcinomas received 15 Gy stereotactic body radiation therapy followed by nephrectomy 4 weeks later. To follow tumor-enriched clonotypes, peripheral blood was collected serially from radiation-treated patients at baseline and again at 2 weeks and 4 weeks after SBRT. Renal cell carcinoma with clear cell pathology was present in all patients. The QIAamp DNA Blood Mini Kit (Qiagen) was used to prepare genomic DNA for TCR sequencing. The analyses included just those samples that passed every quality control check.

The specimen comprised blood, sampled from a patient whose treatment included radiotherapy and nephrectomy. The receptor was derived from a woman aged 55-70 years with renal cell carcinoma. The rearrangement combines TRBV4-2 with TRBJ1-4; TRBD1 is perhaps the D gene, given 6 matching bases. The DNA reads as follows: TGTGCCAGCAGCCAAGAGACAGGCTTAAATGAAAAACTGTTTTTT. Its amino acids are CASSQETGLNEKLFF.